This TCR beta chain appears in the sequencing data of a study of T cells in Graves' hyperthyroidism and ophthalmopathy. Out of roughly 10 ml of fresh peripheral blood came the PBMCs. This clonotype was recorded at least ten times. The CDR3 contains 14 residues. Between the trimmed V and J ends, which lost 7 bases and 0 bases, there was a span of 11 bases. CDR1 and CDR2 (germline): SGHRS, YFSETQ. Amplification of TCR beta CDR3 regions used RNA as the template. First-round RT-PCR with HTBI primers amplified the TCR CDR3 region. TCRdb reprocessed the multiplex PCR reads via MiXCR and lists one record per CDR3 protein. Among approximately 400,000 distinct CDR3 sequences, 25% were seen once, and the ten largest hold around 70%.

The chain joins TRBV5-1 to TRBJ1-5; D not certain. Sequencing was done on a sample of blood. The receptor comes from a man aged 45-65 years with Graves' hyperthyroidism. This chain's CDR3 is CASLMTCSNQPQHF. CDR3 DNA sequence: TGCGCCAGCTTGATGACATGTAGCAATCAGCCCCAGCATTTT. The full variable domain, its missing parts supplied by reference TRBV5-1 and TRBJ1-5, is KAGVTQTPRYLIKTRGQQVTLSCSPISGHRSVSWYQQTPGQGLQFLFEYFSETQRNKGNFPGRFSGRQFSNSRSEMNVSTLELGDSALYLCASLMTCSNQPQHFGDGTRLSIL.